Each of the 18 T cell receptor beta chains below was sequenced from the same sample in a study of blood T cell repertoires in COVID-19. The assay was immunoSEQ multiplex PCR, and TCRdb's table has in-frame clones only and misses some. Altogether approximately 160,000 clones are present, roughly 84% being singletons, with the ten largest covering less than 3.5%. What was sequenced was peripheral blood. Receptors were obtained from a woman aged 55 to 70 with acute or convalescent COVID-19.

This clone was counted a few times. This sequence joins TRBV6-5 and TRBJ2-5; 8 bases align to TRBD1. The CDR3 covers 13 residues. The germline V gene has CDR1 MNHEY and CDR2 SVGAGI. Germline trimming cut 7 bases from V and 5 bases from J; bases unmatched to any gene: 6. CDR3 nucleotides: TGTGCCAGCACCACGGACAGGGTTGAGACCCAGTACTTC. Its translation: CASTTDRVETQYF.

V usage is TRBV7-3 and J usage is TRBJ2-2; TRBD1 is a possible D gene (6 bases). Germline-derived CDR1 and CDR2 are SGHTA and FQGTGA. This CDR3 is built from 14 residues. Trimming removed 5 bases from V and 3 bases from J, with 10 bases in between. CDR3 protein: CASSPDSHTGELFF. The CDR3 DNA sequence: TGTGCCAGCAGCCCGGACAGTCACACCGGGGAGCTGTTTTTT.

The chain uses TRBV7-3 and TRBJ2-3, with TRBD2 matching over 13 bases. CDR3 size: 17 residues. Germline V gene lookup returns CDR1 SGHTA and CDR2 FQGTGA. The V and J ends lost 3 bases and 4 bases, in that order; junction bases with no gene match: 7. The chain's CDR3 is CASSFQGLAGIADTQYF. The CDR3 nucleotides are TGTGCCAGCAGCTTTCAGGGACTAGCGGGGATCGCAGATACGCAGTATTTT.

V gene TRBV11-2 combines with J gene TRBJ2-2; D is possibly TRBD2 (6 bases). The germline V and J ends were trimmed by 3 bases and 6 bases, with 17 bases remaining between them. The germline gives CDR1 SGHAT, CDR2 FQNNGV. The CDR3 consists of 16 residues. The CDR3 DNA reads as TGTGCCAGCAGCTTCATTCTAGCGTCAAACTCCGGGGAGCTGTTTTTT. Amino acid sequence: CASSFILASNSGELFF.

This chain connects TRBV18 to TRBJ2-7; TRBD1 might be the D (6 bases). CDR3 length: 11 residues. Germline V gene data show CDR1 as KGHSH and CDR2 as LQKENI. V lost 4 bases to trimming and J lost 7 bases, with 8 bases between them. As DNA, the CDR3 is TGTGCCAGCTCACGGGACAAGGAGCAGTACTTC. The encoded protein is CASSRDKEQYF.

The rearrangement uses TRBV7-8 and TRBJ2-3; TRBD2 aligns across 16 bases. V shed 5 bases and J 3 bases; nucleotides not matched to a gene: 8. This CDR3 is built from 18 residues. CDR1 is SGHVS, CDR2 FQNEAQ, per germline. The chain's CDR3 is CASSPQGLAGGPTDTQYF. For the CDR3, the DNA is TGTGCCAGCAGCCCCCAGGGACTAGCGGGGGGGCCGACAGATACGCAGTATTTT.

This clone has a single count. The chain carries TRBV7-9 and TRBJ2-2; D is unclear. In germline, CDR1 is SEHNR, CDR2 FQNEAQ (reference sequence). V lost 2 bases and J 5 bases, leaving 6 bases between the germline ends. CDR3 length equals 13 residues. This CDR3 reads CASSLLLTGELFF. The CDR3 DNA reads TGTGCCAGCAGCTTACTCCTGACCGGGGAGCTGTTTTTT.

The V gene is TRBV29-1, the J gene TRBJ1-1, with 9 bases lining up with TRBD1. Germline CDR1 is SQVTM and CDR2 is ANQGSEA. V dropped 2 bases and J dropped 5; count of bases not matched to a gene: 3. The length of the CDR3 is 13 residues. The CDR3 DNA is TGCAGCGTTGAAAGGGGACAGGGAACTGAAGCTTTCTTT. This encodes CSVERGQGTEAFF.

This chain joins TRBV10-3 and TRBJ2-5, with 8 bases that match TRBD2. Germline loops: CDR1 ENHRY, CDR2 SYGVKD. The V segment lost 3 bases and the J segment 1 base; nucleotides outside the gene matches: 4. CDR3 length equals 15 residues. This CDR3 is CAISDGAGGQETQYF. DNA of the CDR3: TGTGCCATCAGTGATGGGGCGGGGGGCCAAGAGACCCAGTACTTC.

This chain joins TRBV9 and TRBJ1-6, with 9 bases fitting TRBD1. The CDR3 sequence is 14 residues long. The V and J ends lost 5 bases and 9 bases, in that order; junction bases with no gene match: 6. Germline V gene sequence: CDR1 SGDLS, CDR2 YYNGEE. CDR3 residues: CASSMTGGVSPLHF. In DNA form, the CDR3 reads TGTGCCAGCAGTATGACAGGGGGAGTTTCACCCCTCCACTTT.

The rearrangement joins TRBV6-5 to TRBJ2-1; 8 bases are a match to TRBD1. The CDR3 has 15 residues. Trimming at V came to 4 bases and at J to 5 bases, leaving 7 bases not matched to a gene. Germline V CDR1 and CDR2: MNHEY, SVGAGI. For the CDR3, the DNA is TGTGCCAGCAGTTTCTCCGGGACAGGCGACAATGAGCAGTTCTTC. Translation gives CASSFSGTGDNEQFF.

The chain carries TRBV3-1 (or the pseudogene TRBV3-2) and TRBJ2-7; TRBD2 matches at 9 bases. V lost 1 base, J lost 12 bases, and 13 bases stayed unmatched. The CDR3 has 15 residues. Germline lookup yields CDR1 LGHDT and CDR2 YNNKEL (reference sequence). CDR3 sequence reads: CASSQGRVAGDGWYF. Here the CDR3 DNA reads TGTGCCAGCAGCCAAGGGCGGGTAGCGGGGGACGGATGGTACTTC.

The chain links TRBV28 to TRBJ1-5; tentative D call: TRBD1 (5 bases). Germline V CDR1 and CDR2: MDHEN, SYDVKM. This CDR3 is 15 amino acids long. Trimming stripped 8 bases from V and 2 bases from J, with 16 bases between. The CDR3 reads CASSLGGGGNQPQHF. CDR3 nucleotide sequence: TGTGCCAGCTCACTTGGCGGGGGGGGCAATCAGCCCCAGCATTTT.

There are a few counts of this clone. Different DNA sequences within this sample yield the same CDR3. V gene TRBV18 combines with J gene TRBJ2-3; D remains unclear. CDR1 and CDR2 (germline): KGHSH, LQKENI. Trimming left V 2 bases short and J 5 bases short, with 8 bases between. The CDR3 spans 13 residues. The CDR3 sequence: CASSPGAGDTQYF. DNA for the CDR3: TGTGCCAGCTCACCAGGAGCCGGAGATACGCAGTATTTT.

This clone showed up just once. The rearrangement links TRBV7-2 to TRBJ1-5; 9 nucleotides agree with TRBD1. Germline V gene sequence: CDR1 SGHTA, CDR2 FQGNSA. V shed 6 bases and J 5 bases; nucleotides not matched to a gene: 8. CDR3 length: 15 amino acids. The DNA for the CDR3 is TGTGCCAGCAGTTATCGGGACAGGGATCATCAGCCCCAGCATTTT. Translation gives CASSYRDRDHQPQHF.

A single count supports this clone. J is TRBJ1-1 and V is TRBV29-1; 8 bases line up with TRBD1. Germline values: CDR1 SQVTM, CDR2 ANQGSEA. The trim removed 6 bases at V and 3 bases at J, leaving 12 bases unmatched. The CDR3 extends over 15 amino acids. This chain's CDR3 is CSVSSVQGVHTEAFF. CDR3 in DNA: TGCAGCGTCTCCTCCGTACAGGGGGTACACACTGAAGCTTTCTTT.

Regarding this clone: Mismatch with germline at one junction end may stem from a read error. The chain couples TRBV7-7 to TRBJ2-2; D may be TRBD1 (7 bases). The germline V gene has CDR1 SSHAT and CDR2 FNYEAQ (reference sequence). This CDR3 region has 17 residues. The CDR3 loop is CASSLASGGTDTGELFF. DNA of the CDR3: TGTGCTAGCAGCTTAGCGTCAGGGGGGACGGATACCGGGGAGCTGTTTTTT.

The chain has TRBV5-6 and TRBJ1-2, with a possible D match to TRBD1 (5 bases). CDR1 and CDR2 (germline): SGHDT, YYEEEE. The CDR3 is 15 residues long. V lost 1 base to trimming and J lost 6 bases, with 16 bases between them. CDR3 region: CASSLYQGRSDGYTF. The CDR3 bases are TGTGCCAGCAGCTTGTACCAGGGAAGATCGGATGGCTACACCTTC.